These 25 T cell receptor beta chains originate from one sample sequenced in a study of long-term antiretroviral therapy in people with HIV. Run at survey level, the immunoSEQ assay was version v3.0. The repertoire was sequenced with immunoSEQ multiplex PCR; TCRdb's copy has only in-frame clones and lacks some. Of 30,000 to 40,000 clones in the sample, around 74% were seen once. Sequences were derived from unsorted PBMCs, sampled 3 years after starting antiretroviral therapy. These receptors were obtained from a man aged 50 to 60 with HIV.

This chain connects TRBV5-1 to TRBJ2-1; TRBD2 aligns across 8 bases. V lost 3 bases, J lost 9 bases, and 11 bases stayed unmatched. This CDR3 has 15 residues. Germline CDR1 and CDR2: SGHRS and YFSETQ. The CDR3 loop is CASSSFPGGPAEQFF. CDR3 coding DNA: TGCGCCAGCAGCTCATTTCCGGGGGGGCCGGCTGAGCAGTTCTTC. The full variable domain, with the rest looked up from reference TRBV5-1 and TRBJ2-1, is KAGVTQTPRYLIKTRGQQVTLSCSPISGHRSVSWYQQTPGQGLQFLFEYFSETQRNKGNFPGRFSGRQFSNSRSEMNVSTLELGDSALYLCASSSFPGGPAEQFFGPGTRLTVL.

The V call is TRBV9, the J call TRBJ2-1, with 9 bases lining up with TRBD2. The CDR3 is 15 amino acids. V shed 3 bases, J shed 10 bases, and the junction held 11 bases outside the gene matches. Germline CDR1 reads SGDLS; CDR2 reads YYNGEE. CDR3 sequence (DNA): TGTGCCAGCAGCGCGAGACTAGCGGCGGCCACGGAGCAGTTCTTC. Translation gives CASSARLAAATEQFF.

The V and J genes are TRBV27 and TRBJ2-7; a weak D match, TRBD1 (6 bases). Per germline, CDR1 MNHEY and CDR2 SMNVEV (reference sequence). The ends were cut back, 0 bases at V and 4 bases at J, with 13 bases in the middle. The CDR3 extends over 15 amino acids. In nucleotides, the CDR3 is TGTGCCAGCAGTTTATCGGGACAAATATTTTACGAGCAGTACTTC. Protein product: CASSLSGQIFYEQYF.

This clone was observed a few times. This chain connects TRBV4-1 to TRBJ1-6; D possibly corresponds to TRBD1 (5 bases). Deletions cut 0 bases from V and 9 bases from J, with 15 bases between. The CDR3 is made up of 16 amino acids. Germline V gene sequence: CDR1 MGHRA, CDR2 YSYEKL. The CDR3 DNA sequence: TGCGCCAGCAGCCAAGATGGCGGGGGTATAGGTTCACCCCTCCACTTT. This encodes CASSQDGGGIGSPLHF.

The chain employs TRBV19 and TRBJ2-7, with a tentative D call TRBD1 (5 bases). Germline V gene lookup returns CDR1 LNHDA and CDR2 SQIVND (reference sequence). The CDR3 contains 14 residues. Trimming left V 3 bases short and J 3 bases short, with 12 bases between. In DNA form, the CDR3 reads TGTGCCAGTAGTATGGCAGGGTCTGGCTACGAGCAGTACTTC. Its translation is CASSMAGSGYEQYF.

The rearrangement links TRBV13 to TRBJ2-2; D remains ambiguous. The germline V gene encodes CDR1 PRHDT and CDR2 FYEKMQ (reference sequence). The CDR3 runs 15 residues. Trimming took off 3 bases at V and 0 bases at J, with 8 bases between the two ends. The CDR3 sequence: CASSFGGANTGELFF. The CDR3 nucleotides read TGTGCCAGCAGCTTTGGCGGAGCGAACACCGGGGAGCTGTTTTTT.

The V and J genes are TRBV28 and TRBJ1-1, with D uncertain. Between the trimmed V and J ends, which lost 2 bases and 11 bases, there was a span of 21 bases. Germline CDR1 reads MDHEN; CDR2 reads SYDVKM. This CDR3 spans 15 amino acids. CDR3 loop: CASSLGIRGVKGAFF. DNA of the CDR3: TGTGCCAGCAGTTTAGGTATACGGGGAGTGAAAGGGGCTTTCTTT.

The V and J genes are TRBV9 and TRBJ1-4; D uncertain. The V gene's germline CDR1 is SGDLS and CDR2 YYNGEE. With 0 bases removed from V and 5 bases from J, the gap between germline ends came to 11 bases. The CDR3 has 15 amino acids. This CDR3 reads CASSVGASGNEKLFF. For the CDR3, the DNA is TGTGCCAGCAGCGTAGGGGCGTCGGGGAATGAAAAACTGTTTTTT.

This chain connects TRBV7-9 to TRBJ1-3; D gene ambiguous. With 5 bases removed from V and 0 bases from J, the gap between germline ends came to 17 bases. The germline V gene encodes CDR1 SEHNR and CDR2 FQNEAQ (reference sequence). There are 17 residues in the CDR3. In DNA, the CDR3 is TGTGCCAGCAGCGGAAGCCGGGCCTTGAACTCTGGAAACACCATATATTTT. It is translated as CASSGSRALNSGNTIYF.

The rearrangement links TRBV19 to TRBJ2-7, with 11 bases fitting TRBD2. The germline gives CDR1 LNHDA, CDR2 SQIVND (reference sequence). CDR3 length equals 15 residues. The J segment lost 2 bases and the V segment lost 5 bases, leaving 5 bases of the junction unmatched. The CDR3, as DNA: TGTGCCAGTAGTGTCCAGACTAGCGGGGCCTACGAGCAGTACTTC. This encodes CASSVQTSGAYEQYF.

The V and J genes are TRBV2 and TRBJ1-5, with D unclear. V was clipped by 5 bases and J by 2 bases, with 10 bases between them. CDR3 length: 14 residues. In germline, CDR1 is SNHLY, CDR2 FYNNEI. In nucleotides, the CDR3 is TGTGCCAGCAGTTCTTTCTTGGGCAATCAGCCCCAGCATTTT. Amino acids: CASSSFLGNQPQHF.

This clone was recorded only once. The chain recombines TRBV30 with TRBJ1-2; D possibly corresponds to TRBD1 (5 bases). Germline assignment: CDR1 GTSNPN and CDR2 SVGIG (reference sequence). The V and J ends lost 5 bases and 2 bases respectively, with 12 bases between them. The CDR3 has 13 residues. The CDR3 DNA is TGTGCCTGGGGGGGTCCCCCAAACTATGGCTACACCTTC. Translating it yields CAWGGPPNYGYTF.

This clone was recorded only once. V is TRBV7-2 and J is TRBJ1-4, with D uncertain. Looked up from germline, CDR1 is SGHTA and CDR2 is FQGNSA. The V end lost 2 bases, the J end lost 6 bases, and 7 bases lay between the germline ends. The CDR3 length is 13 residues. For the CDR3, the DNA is TGTGCCAGCAGCTTAATCCGAGATGAAAAACTGTTTTTT. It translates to CASSLIRDEKLFF.

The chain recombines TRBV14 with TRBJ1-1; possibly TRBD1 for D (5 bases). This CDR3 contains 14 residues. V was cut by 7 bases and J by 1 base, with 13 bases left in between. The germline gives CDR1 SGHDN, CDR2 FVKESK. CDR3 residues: CASKREGPNTEAFF. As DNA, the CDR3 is TGTGCCAGCAAGAGGGAGGGACCGAACACTGAAGCTTTCTTT.

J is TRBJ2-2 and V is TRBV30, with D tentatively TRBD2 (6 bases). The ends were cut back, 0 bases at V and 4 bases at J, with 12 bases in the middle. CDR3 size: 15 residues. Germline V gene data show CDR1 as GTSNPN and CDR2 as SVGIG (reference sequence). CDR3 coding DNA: TGTGCCTGGAGTGTAAAGGGGACTTTCACCGGGGAGCTGTTTTTT. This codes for CAWSVKGTFTGELFF.

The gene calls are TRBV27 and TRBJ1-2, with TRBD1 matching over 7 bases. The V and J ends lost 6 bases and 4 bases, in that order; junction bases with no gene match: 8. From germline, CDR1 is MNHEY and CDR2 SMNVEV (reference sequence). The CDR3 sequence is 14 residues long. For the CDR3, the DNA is TGTGCCAGCAGCCGCGACAGGGAGGGCTATGGCTACACCTTC. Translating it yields CASSRDREGYGYTF.

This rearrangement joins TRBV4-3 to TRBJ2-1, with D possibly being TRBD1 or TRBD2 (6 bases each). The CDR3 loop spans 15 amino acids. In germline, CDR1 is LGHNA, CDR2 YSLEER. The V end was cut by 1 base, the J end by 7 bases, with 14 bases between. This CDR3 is CASSQGGAGLNEQFF. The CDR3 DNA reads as TGCGCCAGCAGCCAAGGGGGGGCCGGATTGAATGAGCAGTTCTTC.

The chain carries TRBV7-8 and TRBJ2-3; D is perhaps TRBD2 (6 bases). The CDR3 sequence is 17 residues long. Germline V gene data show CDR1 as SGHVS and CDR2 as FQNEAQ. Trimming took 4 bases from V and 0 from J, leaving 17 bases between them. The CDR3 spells CASSSRIAALSTDTQYF. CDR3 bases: TGTGCCAGCAGCTCCCGCATAGCGGCCCTTAGCACAGATACGCAGTATTTT.

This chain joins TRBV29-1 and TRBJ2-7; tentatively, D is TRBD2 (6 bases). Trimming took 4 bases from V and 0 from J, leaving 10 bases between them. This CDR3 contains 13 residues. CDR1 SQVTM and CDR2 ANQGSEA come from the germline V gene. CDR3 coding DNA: TGCAGCGTTGTTCGGGACTCCTCCTACGAGCAGTACTTC. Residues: CSVVRDSSYEQYF.

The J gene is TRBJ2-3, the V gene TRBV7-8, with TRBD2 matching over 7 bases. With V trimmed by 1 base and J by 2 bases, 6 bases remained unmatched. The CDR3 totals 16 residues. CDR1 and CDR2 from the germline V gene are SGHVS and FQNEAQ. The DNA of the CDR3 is TGTGCCAGCAGCTTAGGACTAGCAGCCTTCACAGATACGCAGTATTTT. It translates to CASSLGLAAFTDTQYF.

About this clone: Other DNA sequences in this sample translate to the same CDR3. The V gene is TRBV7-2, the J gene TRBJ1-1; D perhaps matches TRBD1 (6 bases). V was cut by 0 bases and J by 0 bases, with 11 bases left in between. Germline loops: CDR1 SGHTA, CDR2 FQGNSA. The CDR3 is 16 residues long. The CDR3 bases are TGTGCCAGCAGCTTAGCGCTAGGGGGTATGAACACTGAAGCTTTCTTT. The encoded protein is CASSLALGGMNTEAFF.

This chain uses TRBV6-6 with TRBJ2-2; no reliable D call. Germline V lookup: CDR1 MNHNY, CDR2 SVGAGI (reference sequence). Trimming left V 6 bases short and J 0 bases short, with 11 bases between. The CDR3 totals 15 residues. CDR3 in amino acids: CASSPRTANTGELFF. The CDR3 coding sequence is TGTGCCAGCAGCCCTCGGACGGCGAACACCGGGGAGCTGTTTTTT.

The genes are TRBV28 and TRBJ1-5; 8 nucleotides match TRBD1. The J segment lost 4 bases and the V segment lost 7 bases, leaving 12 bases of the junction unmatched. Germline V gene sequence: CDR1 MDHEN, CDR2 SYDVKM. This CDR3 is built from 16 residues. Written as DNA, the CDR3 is TGTGCCAGCACCAAACCTGGACAGGGCCGAAATCAGCCCCAGCATTTT. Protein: CASTKPGQGRNQPQHF.

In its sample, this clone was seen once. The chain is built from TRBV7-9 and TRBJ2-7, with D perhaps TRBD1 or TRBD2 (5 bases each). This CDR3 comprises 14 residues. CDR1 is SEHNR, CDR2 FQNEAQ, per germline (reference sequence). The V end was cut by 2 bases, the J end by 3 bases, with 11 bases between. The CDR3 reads CASSLIWGSYEQYF. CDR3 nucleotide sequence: TGTGCCAGCAGCTTAATATGGGGGAGCTACGAGCAGTACTTC.

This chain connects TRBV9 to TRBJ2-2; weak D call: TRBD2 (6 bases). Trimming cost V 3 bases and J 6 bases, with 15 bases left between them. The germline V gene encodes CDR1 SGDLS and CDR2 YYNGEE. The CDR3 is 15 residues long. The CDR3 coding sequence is TGTGCCAGCAGCGAGGGAGGTTTTCTGGCCGGGGAGCTGTTTTTT. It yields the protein CASSEGGFLAGELFF.